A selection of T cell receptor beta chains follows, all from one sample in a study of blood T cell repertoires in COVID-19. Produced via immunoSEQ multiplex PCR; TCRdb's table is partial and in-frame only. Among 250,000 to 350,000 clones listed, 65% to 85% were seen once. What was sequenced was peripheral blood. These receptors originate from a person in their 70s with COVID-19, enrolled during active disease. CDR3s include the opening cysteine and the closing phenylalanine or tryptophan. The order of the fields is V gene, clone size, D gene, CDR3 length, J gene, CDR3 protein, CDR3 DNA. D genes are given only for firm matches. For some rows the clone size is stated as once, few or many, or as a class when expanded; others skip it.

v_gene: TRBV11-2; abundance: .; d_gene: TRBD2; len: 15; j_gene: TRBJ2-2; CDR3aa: CASSLGLSNTGELFF; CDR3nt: TGTGCCAGCAGCTTGGGACTATCGAACACCGGGGAGCTGTTTTTT
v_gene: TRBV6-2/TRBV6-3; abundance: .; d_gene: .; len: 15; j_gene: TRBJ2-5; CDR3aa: CASSYMQGLQETQYF; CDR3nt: TGTGCCAGCAGTTACATGCAGGGGCTACAAGAGACCCAGTACTTC
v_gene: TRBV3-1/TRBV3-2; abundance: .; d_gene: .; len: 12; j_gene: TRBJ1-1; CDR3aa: CASSQGPTEAFF; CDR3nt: TGTGCCAGCAGCCAAGGGCCCACTGAAGCTTTCTTT
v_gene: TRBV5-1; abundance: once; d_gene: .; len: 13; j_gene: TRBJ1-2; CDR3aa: CASSLSANYGYTF; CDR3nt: TGCGCCAGCAGCTTGTCAGCTAACTATGGCTACACCTTC
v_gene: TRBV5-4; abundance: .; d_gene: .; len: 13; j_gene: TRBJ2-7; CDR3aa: CASSWDNNGEQYF; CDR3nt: TGTGCCAGCAGCTGGGACAATAACGGCGAGCAGTACTTC
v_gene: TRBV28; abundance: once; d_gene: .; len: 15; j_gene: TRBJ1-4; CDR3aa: CASSTLGSTNEKLFF; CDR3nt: TGTGCCAGCAGTACTCTCGGTTCAACTAATGAAAAACTGTTTTTT
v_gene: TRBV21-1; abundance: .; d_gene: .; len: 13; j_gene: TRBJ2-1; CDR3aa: CASRGQGYNEQFF; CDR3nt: TGTGCCAGCAGGGGACAGGGGTATAATGAGCAGTTCTTC
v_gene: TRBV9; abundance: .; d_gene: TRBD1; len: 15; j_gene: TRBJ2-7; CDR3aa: CASSAGTGGFYEQYF; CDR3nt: TGTGCCAGCAGCGCCGGGACAGGGGGATTCTACGAGCAGTACTTC
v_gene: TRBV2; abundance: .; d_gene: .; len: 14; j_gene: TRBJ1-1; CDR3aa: CASRFGQPNTEAFF; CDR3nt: TGTGCCAGCCGTTTCGGACAGCCGAACACTGAAGCTTTCTTT
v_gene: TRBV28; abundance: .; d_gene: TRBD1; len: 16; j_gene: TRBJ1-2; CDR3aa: CASSPPGRGLGDGYTF; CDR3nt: TGTGCCAGCAGTCCCCCGGGCAGGGGGCTGGGGGATGGCTACACCTTC
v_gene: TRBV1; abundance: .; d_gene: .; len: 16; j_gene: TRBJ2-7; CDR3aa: CTSSQTRGRASYEQYF; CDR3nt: TGCACCAGCAGCCAAACCCGCGGGAGGGCCTCCTACGAGCAGTACTTC
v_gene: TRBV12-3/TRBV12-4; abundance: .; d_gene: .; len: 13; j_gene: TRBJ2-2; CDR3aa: CASSETGTGELFF; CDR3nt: TGTGCCAGCAGCGAAACGGGGACCGGGGAGCTGTTTTTT
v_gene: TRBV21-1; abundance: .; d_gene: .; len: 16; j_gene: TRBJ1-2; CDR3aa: CASSATLRAVYYGYTF; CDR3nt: TGTGCCAGCAGCGCAACTCTCAGGGCCGTTTATTATGGCTACACCTTC
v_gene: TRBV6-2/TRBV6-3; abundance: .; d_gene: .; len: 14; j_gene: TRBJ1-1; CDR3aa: CASSSVGMNTEAFF; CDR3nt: TGTGCCAGCAGTTCGGTCGGGATGAACACTGAAGCTTTCTTT
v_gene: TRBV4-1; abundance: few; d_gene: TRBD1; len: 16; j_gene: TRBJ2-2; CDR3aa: CASSQAYRGNTGELFF; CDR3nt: TGCGCCAGCAGCCAAGCATACAGGGGCAACACCGGGGAGCTGTTTTTT
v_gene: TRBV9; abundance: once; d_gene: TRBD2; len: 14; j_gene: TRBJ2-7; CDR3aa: CASSTLAGAYEQYF; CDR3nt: TGTGCCAGCAGCACATTAGCGGGAGCCTACGAGCAGTACTTC
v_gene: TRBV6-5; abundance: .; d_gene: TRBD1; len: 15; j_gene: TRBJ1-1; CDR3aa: CASSHRKGANTEAFF; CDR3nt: TGTGCCAGCAGTCATCGAAAGGGGGCGAACACTGAAGCTTTCTTT
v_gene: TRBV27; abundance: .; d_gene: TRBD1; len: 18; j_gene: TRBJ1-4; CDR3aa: CASSRTGQGPGRNEKLFF; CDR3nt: TGTGCCAGCAGCCGGACCGGACAGGGGCCAGGAAGAAATGAAAAACTGTTTTTT
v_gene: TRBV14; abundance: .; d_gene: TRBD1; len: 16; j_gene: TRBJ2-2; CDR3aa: CASSHRDRENTGELFF; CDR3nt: TGTGCCAGCAGCCATCGCGACAGGGAGAACACCGGGGAGCTGTTTTTT
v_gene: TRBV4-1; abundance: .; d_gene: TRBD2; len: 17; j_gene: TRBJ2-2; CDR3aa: CASSQDRAGGITGELFF; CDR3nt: TGCGCCAGCAGCCAAGATCGCGCGGGAGGGATCACCGGGGAGCTGTTTTTT
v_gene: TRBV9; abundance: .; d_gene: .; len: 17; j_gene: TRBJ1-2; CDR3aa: CASSVELRAINDYGYTF; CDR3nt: TGTGCCAGCAGCGTAGAACTCAGGGCTATAAACGACTATGGCTACACCTTC
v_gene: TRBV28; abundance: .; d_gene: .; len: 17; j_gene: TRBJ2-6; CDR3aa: CASSLADRPTGANVLTF; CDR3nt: TGTGCCAGCAGTTTGGCAGACAGGCCTACTGGGGCCAACGTCCTGACTTTC
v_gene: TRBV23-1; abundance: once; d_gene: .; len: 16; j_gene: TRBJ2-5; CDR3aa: CASSHSWATTQETQYF; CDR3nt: TGCGCCAGCAGTCATTCTTGGGCCACCACCCAAGAGACCCAGTACTTC
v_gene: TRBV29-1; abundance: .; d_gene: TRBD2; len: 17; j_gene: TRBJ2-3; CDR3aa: CSVEDTGTSGRADTQYF; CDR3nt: TGCAGCGTGGAAGATACCGGGACTAGCGGGAGAGCGGATACGCAGTATTTT
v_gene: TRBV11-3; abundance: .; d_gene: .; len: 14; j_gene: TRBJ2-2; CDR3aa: CASSLSQNTGELFF; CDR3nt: TGTGCCAGCAGCTTGAGCCAGAACACCGGGGAGCTGTTTTTT
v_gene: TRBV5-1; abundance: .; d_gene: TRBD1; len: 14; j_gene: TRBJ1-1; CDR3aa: CASSSAGTDPEAFF; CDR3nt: TGCGCCAGCAGCTCGGCCGGGACAGATCCTGAAGCTTTCTTT
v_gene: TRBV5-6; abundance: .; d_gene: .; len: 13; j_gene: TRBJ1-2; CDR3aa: CASSLANRVGYTF; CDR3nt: TGTGCCAGCAGCTTGGCTAACAGGGTCGGCTACACCTTC
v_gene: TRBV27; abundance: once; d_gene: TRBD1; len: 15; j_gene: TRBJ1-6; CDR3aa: CASSLFWDRGSPLHF; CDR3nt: TGTGCCAGCAGTTTGTTCTGGGACAGGGGGTCACCCCTCCACTTT
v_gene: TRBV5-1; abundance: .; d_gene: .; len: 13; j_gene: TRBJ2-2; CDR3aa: CASSLESAGELFF; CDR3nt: TGCGCCAGCAGCTTGGAGAGTGCCGGGGAGCTGTTTTTT
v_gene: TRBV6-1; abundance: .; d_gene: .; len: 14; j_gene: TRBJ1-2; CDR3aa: CASSEGWGLQGYTF; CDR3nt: TGTGCCAGCAGTGAAGGTTGGGGGCTTCAGGGCTACACCTTC
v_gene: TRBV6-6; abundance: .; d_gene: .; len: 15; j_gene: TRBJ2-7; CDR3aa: CASSHRTAQSHEQYF; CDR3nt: TGTGCCAGCAGCCACCGGACAGCCCAATCCCACGAGCAGTACTTC
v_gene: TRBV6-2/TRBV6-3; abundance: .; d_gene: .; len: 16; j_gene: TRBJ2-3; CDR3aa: CASSPSWRVSSDTQYF; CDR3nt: TGTGCCAGCAGTCCCTCTTGGCGGGTATCATCAGATACGCAGTATTTT
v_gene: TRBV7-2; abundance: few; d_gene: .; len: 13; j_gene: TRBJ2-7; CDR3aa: CASSLEWAAEQYF; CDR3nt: TGTGCCAGCAGCTTAGAGTGGGCAGCCGAGCAGTACTTC
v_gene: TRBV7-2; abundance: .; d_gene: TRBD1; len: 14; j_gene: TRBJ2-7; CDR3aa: CASSQRPTGGEQYF; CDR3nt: TGTGCCAGCAGCCAACGGCCCACAGGGGGCGAGCAGTACTTC
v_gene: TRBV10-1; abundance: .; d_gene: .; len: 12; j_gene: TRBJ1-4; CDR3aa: CASRGTRGKLFF; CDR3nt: TGCGCCAGCCGGGGTACTAGAGGAAAACTGTTTTTT
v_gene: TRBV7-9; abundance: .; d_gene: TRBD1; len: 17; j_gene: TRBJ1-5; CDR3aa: CASSFGGSNRGNQPQHF; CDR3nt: TGTGCCAGCAGCTTTGGGGGGTCTAACAGGGGAAATCAGCCCCAGCATTTT
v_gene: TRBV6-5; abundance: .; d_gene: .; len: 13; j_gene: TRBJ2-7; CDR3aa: CASSLGRDYEQYF; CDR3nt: TGTGCCAGCAGTTTAGGCAGGGACTACGAGCAGTACTTC
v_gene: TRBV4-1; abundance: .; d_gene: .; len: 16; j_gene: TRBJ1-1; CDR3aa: CASSHSSPGRGAEAFF; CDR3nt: TGCGCCAGCAGCCACTCCTCCCCCGGAAGGGGCGCTGAAGCTTTCTTT
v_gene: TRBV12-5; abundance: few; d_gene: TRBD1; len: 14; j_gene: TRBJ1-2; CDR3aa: CASGLGQALYGYTF; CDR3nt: TGTGCTAGTGGTTTAGGACAGGCTCTCTATGGCTACACCTTC
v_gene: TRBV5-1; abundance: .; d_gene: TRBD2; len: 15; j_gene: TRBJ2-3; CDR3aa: CASSLSGRAEDTQYF; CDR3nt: TGCGCCAGCAGCTTGAGCGGGAGGGCCGAAGATACGCAGTATTTT
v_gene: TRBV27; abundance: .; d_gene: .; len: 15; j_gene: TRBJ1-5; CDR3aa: CASSSLFQRNQPQHF; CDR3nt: TGTGCCAGCAGTTCCCTTTTCCAACGGAATCAGCCCCAGCATTTT
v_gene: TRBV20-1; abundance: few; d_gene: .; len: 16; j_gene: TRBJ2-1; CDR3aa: CSASFHVASLRGEQFF; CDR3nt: TGCAGTGCTAGTTTCCACGTCGCCAGCTTAAGAGGAGAGCAGTTCTTC
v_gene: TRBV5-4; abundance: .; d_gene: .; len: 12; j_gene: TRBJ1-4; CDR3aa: CASNRVGEKLFF; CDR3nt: TGTGCCAGTAACAGGGTCGGTGAAAAACTGTTTTTT
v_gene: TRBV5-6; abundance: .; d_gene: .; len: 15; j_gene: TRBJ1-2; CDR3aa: CASSPIDTSDYGYTF; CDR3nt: TGTGCCAGCAGCCCGATAGATACCTCTGACTATGGCTACACCTTC
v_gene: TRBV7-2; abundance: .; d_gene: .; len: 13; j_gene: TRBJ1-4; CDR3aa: CASSSRRGEKLFF; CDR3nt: TGTGCCAGCAGCTCACGGCGGGGGGAAAAACTGTTTTTT
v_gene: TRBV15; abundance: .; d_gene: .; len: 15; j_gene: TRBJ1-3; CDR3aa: CATSRDRSREGTIYF; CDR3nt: TGTGCCACCAGCAGAGATCGTAGCAGGGAGGGCACCATATATTTT
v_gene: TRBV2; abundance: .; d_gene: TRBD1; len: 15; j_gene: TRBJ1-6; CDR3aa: CASLQGIFDNSPLHF; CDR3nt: TGTGCCAGCTTACAGGGGATCTTTGATAATTCACCCCTCCACTTT
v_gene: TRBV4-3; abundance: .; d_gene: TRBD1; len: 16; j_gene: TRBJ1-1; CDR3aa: CASSQEPDRGLTEAFF; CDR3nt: TGCGCCAGCAGCCAAGAGCCCGACAGGGGGCTGACTGAAGCTTTCTTT
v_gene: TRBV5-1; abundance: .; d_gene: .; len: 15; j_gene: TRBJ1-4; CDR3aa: CASSKLDSQDEKLFF; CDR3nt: TGCGCCAGCAGTAAATTGGACAGTCAGGATGAAAAACTGTTTTTT
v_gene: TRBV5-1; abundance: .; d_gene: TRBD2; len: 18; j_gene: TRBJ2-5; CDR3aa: CASSSHRTSGSGPETQYF; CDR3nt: TGCGCCAGCAGCTCGCACAGGACTAGCGGGAGTGGTCCAGAGACCCAGTACTTC
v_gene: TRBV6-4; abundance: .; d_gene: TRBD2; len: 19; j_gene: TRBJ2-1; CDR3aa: CASSDSRGTSGRGNNEQFF; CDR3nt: TGTGCCAGCAGTGACTCGAGAGGGACTAGCGGGAGGGGCAACAATGAGCAGTTCTTC
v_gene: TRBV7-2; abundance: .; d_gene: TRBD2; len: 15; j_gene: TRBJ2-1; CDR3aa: CASSYPLTGGHEQFF; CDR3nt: TGTGCCAGCAGCTACCCTCTCACGGGAGGCCATGAGCAGTTCTTC
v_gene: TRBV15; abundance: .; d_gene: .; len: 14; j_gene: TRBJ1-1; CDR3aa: CATRLIGENTEAFF; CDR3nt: TGTGCCACCAGGCTGATAGGAGAAAACACTGAAGCTTTCTTT
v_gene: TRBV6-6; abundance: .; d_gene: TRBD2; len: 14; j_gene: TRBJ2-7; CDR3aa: CASSSGTSGYEQYF; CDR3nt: TGTGCCAGCAGTTCCGGGACTAGCGGCTACGAGCAGTACTTC
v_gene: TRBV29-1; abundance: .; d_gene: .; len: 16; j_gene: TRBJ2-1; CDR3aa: CSVGQQPGLRWHEQFF; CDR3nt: TGCAGCGTTGGTCAACAGCCGGGACTTAGGTGGCATGAGCAGTTCTTC
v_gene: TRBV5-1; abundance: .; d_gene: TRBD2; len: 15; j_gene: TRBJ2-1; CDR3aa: CASSLSRGRGNEQFF; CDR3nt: TGCGCCAGCAGCTTGTCGCGCGGGAGAGGCAATGAGCAGTTCTTC
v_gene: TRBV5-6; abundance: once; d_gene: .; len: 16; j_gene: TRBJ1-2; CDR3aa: CASSLAGRPSTGGYTF; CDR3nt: TGTGCCAGCAGCTTGGCCGGTAGACCTTCGACTGGGGGCTACACCTTC
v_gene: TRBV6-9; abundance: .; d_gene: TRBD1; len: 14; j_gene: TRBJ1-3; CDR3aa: CANTQTGVGNTIYF; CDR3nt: TGTGCCAATACCCAAACAGGGGTCGGAAACACCATATATTTT